The subject of this entry is one T cell receptor beta chain. The data belong to a study of OX40 agonist ivuxolimab in advanced cancers. The CDR3 is 13 residues long. Germline CDR1 MNHEY, CDR2 SVGAGI. Trimming took 5 bases from V and 3 from J, leaving 9 bases between them. The data were produced by immunoSEQ multiplex PCR, yet TCRdb's version contains in-frame clones alone and is incomplete. The table includes roughly 30,000 clones, approximately 90% detected once. This chain connects TRBV6-5 to TRBJ2-3; TRBD1 is a possible D gene (6 bases). The origin of this receptor is an adult with an advanced solid tumor such as melanoma, head and neck, liver or kidney cancer. The sample was CD4+ or CD8+ T cells sorted from blood, taken in a trial of the OX40 agonist ivuxolimab. The CDR3 protein is CASSIGQTDTQYF. For the CDR3, the DNA is TGTGCCAGCAGTATAGGACAGACAGATACGCAGTATTTT.